This TCR beta chain was sequenced during a study of T cells in localized non-small cell lung cancer (dated by TCRdb to 2019 to 2021). For the study in its entirety: T cell repertoires of approximately 250 early-stage NSCLC patients were analyzed, with tumors being compared against uninvolved tumor-adjacent lungs. The cohort was made up of about 240 treatment-naive NSCLC patients whose localized lung tumors had been resected. Of the NSCLC patients, approximately 130 were male and about a hundred were female, and the mean age was roughly 61 years.

At diagnosis, tumor, uninvolved tumor-adjacent lung and peripheral blood were collected and then preserved as a mix of FFPE and fresh-frozen material. Blood samples were analyzed as peripheral blood mononuclear cells for TCR repertoire profiling. Broader findings and caveats from the paper: Because the study design was exploratory, TCR variables were selected using unadjusted p-values without false-discovery rate correction. A median of approximately 50 of the top 100 tumor clones turned up in the paired uninvolved adjacent lung, and fewer than 35 of those clones also ranked among the top 100 of that same adjacent lung. Higher T cell density in blood was associated with longer overall survival, whereas higher clonality in adjacent lung was associated with shorter survival. Uninvolved tumor-adjacent lung showed the highest T cell clonality, higher than tumor, which suggests more focused antigenic responses in the adjacent lung. Because multi-region tumor sequencing was not done, intratumor heterogeneity could not be ruled out.

The immunoSEQ Assay was used to sequence TCR beta CDR3 regions from DNA. The authors processed their data as follows. T cell density was computed as TCR beta template counts normalized to usable DNA estimated by amplifying housekeeping genes. Using the preseqR package, richness was estimated by extrapolating to 120,000 templates for tissue samples and 400,000 templates for PBMC samples. Clonality was defined as one minus Pielou's evenness. Tissue-enriched TCRs were identified by differential abundance testing using productive amino-acid clonotypes, minimum total count 5 and alpha 0.1. The Jaccard Index and the Morisita Overlap Index were used to measure how much the repertoires overlapped between compartments. GLIPH grouped TCR beta CDR3s together with public tetramer-defined viral CDR3s, and a viral motif had to include at least three viral sequences and also show V-gene enrichment. TCRdb's version of the immuneACCESS table is confined to in-frame rearrangements and falls short of the full clone set. An unresolved V gene accounts for under half of the shortfall where checked; the remainder is of unknown origin. The V and J calls and clone size come from that table; D and trimming were worked out from the DNA. The sample table holds tens of thousands of clones, of which over 75% were seen once. The ten largest clones add up to 20% of the sample.

With regard to this clone: Its antigen is still unknown. Per-nucleotide qualities are absent, and no much larger clonotype sits a single base away.

Its CDR3 holds 12 amino acids, cysteine through phenylalanine. The CDR3 DNA has 36 bases and is translated from base 1. A distance of 8 bases separates the germline ends of V and J, which lose 8 bases and 6 bases respectively. The germline V gene yields KGHSH for CDR1 and LQKENI for CDR2. The specimen comprised peripheral blood, sampled before any cancer treatment. The receptor chain draws on TRBV18 and TRBJ1-6; D gene: possibly TRBD1, on 5 matching bases. This TCR derives from a female donor at least 60 years old with stage II squamous cell lung carcinoma. CDR3 protein: CASGTANSPLHF. At the DNA level, the sequence is TGTGCCAGCGGGACGGCTAATTCACCCCTCCACTTT.